This is a list of T cell receptor beta chains from one sample in a study of blood T cell repertoires in COVID-19. TCRdb keeps only in-frame clones here, not all; method: immunoSEQ multiplex PCR. The sample holds a few hundred thousand clones; just under 90% are singletons and the top ten take 6.2%. Source material: peripheral blood. The receptor set was obtained from a man aged 55 to 69 who had recovered from COVID-19. Each CDR3 is given with its conserved first and last residue. A D gene is named only where the DNA matches it firmly. The size of a clone is reported for some rows only, either as once, few or many, or as a class for expanded clones.

TRBJ1-6	-	-	TRBV5-1	CASSMSDSYNSPLHF	TGCGCCAGCAGTATGAGCGACTCCTATAATTCACCCCTCCACTTT
TRBJ1-6	TRBD1	-	TRBV7-2	CASSPYRGQGDSPLHF	TGTGCCAGCAGCCCTTACCGAGGACAGGGGGATTCACCCCTCCACTTT
TRBJ2-5	TRBD1	-	TRBV7-6	CASSATGGGSGETQYF	TGTGCCAGCAGCGCTACAGGGGGCGGTTCGGGGGAGACCCAGTACTTC
TRBJ2-3	TRBD2	-	TRBV28	CASSVLAGGRDTQYF	TGTGCCAGCAGTGTCTTAGCGGGAGGGCGAGATACGCAGTATTTT
TRBJ2-1	-	-	TRBV30	CAWSAANEQFF	TGTGCCTGGAGTGCTGCGAATGAGCAGTTCTTC
TRBJ2-5	-	once	TRBV19	CASKKAVQETQYF	TGTGCCAGTAAGAAAGCGGTCCAAGAGACCCAGTACTTC
TRBJ2-5	TRBD2	-	TRBV2	CASSEGGTRKTQYF	TGTGCCAGCAGTGAGGGGGGGACTAGGAAGACCCAGTACTTC
TRBJ2-7	-	-	TRBV7-9	CASSQTAPGDHEQYF	TGTGCCAGCAGCCAGACGGCGCCGGGGGACCACGAGCAGTACTTC
TRBJ1-2	TRBD1	-	TRBV5-1	CASSPGQNYNYGYTF	TGCGCCAGCTCCCCGGGACAGAATTATAACTATGGCTACACCTTC
TRBJ1-1	TRBD1	-	TRBV11-3	CASSPSDRGGTEAFF	TGTGCCAGCAGCCCTTCGGACAGGGGAGGCACTGAAGCTTTCTTT
TRBJ1-2	TRBD1	-	TRBV5-6	CASSQKGQIYGYTF	TGTGCCAGCAGCCAAAAGGGACAGATCTATGGCTACACCTTC
TRBJ2-3	TRBD2	-	TRBV30	CAWTRLAGTDTQYF	TGTGCCTGGACCCGACTAGCGGGTACAGATACGCAGTATTTT
TRBJ1-4	TRBD1	-	TRBV3-1/TRBV3-2	CASSPPRGQGEKLFF	TGTGCCAGCAGCCCACCTCGGGGACAGGGTGAAAAACTGTTTTTT
TRBJ1-1	-	few	TRBV28	CASSIRQAANTEAFF	TGTGCCAGCAGTATTCGACAGGCGGCGAACACTGAAGCTTTCTTT
TRBJ2-1	-	few	TRBV19	CASSTTDRPNSYNEQFF	TGTGCCAGTAGTACCACCGACAGGCCTAACTCCTACAATGAGCAGTTCTTC
TRBJ1-5	-	-	TRBV6-5	CASSRQKDSNQPQHF	TGTGCCAGCAGTCGACAGAAAGATAGCAATCAGCCCCAGCATTTT
TRBJ2-3	-	-	TRBV9	CASSVGGGATTDTQYF	TGTGCCAGCAGCGTAGGAGGGGGAGCTACCACAGATACGCAGTATTTT
TRBJ1-3	-	-	TRBV4-3	CASSQDALNTIYF	TGCGCCAGCAGCCAAGATGCGCTAAACACCATATATTTT
TRBJ1-6	-	few	TRBV2	CASRWGPYNSPLHF	TGTGCCAGCAGGTGGGGCCCCTATAATTCACCCCTCCACTTT
TRBJ1-5	-	-	TRBV3-1/TRBV3-2	CASSFGVPNYSNQPQHF	TGTGCCAGCAGCTTCGGGGTTCCCAACTATAGCAATCAGCCCCAGCATTTT
TRBJ2-7	-	few	TRBV29-1	CSVEVQAGNEQYF	TGCAGCGTTGAGGTACAGGCCGGCAACGAGCAGTACTTC
TRBJ1-4	-	once	TRBV3-1/TRBV3-2	CASSPRRRGGEKLFF	TGTGCCAGCAGCCCAAGAAGGAGGGGAGGAGAAAAACTGTTTTTT
TRBJ2-1	TRBD1	-	TRBV28	CASRTGGVEQFF	TGTGCCAGCCGGACAGGGGGCGTTGAGCAGTTCTTC
TRBJ1-5	-	-	TRBV6-1	CASSEREGQGPNQPQHF	TGTGCCAGCAGTGAAAGGGAAGGGCAGGGCCCCAATCAGCCCCAGCATTTT
TRBJ2-1	-	-	TRBV7-3	CASSVRGGSSYNEQFF	TGTGCCAGCAGCGTAAGAGGGGGAAGCTCCTACAATGAGCAGTTCTTC
TRBJ2-2	-	-	TRBV6-5	CASSRQNTGELFF	TGTGCCAGCAGTAGACAGAACACCGGGGAGCTGTTTTTT
TRBJ1-3	TRBD1	-	TRBV15	CATSRDRGAGNTIYF	TGTGCCACCAGCAGGGACAGGGGCGCTGGAAACACCATATATTTT
TRBJ2-1	-	-	TRBV5-4	CASSRWGLNNEQFF	TGTGCCAGCAGCAGGTGGGGACTGAACAATGAGCAGTTCTTC
TRBJ2-3	TRBD2	few	TRBV5-1	CASSSGLAGPTDTQYF	TGCGCCAGCAGCTCGGGACTAGCGGGGCCCACAGATACGCAGTATTTT
TRBJ1-2	-	-	TRBV12-3/TRBV12-4	CASSLGSLYGYTF	TGTGCCAGCAGTTTAGGTAGTCTCTATGGCTACACCTTC
TRBJ1-1	-	-	TRBV9	CAGSAESVSNTEAFF	TGTGCCGGCAGCGCCGAGTCTGTCTCGAACACTGAAGCTTTCTTT
TRBJ2-7	TRBD1	-	TRBV28	CASSSTGEPYEQYF	TGTGCCAGCAGTTCGACAGGGGAACCCTACGAGCAGTACTTC
TRBJ1-5	TRBD1	-	TRBV13	CASNRGVANQPQHF	TGTGCCAGCAACAGGGGGGTGGCCAATCAGCCCCAGCATTTT
TRBJ2-3	TRBD2	-	TRBV28	CASSLRGSSGGPSTDTQYF	TGTGCCAGCAGTTTAAGGGGGTCTAGCGGGGGCCCTAGCACAGATACGCAGTATTTT
TRBJ1-5	-	-	TRBV18	CASSLQGGDNQPQHF	TGTGCCAGCTCACTACAGGGTGGGGACAATCAGCCCCAGCATTTT
TRBJ1-4	-	-	TRBV5-1	CASSLTGVINEKLFF	TGCGCCAGCAGCCTGACAGGAGTGATTAATGAAAAACTGTTTTTT
TRBJ2-3	TRBD2	once	TRBV7-2	CASSLDGFSGSNLDTQYF	TGTGCCAGCAGCTTAGATGGTTTTAGCGGGAGCAATTTAGATACGCAGTATTTT
TRBJ2-3	-	-	TRBV3-1/TRBV3-2	CASSQFQGRSDTQYF	TGTGCCAGCAGCCAATTCCAGGGGAGATCAGATACGCAGTATTTT
TRBJ2-2	TRBD2	-	TRBV5-1	CASSLVGTSVGSGELFF	TGCGCCAGCAGCTTGGTTGGGACTAGCGTTGGGTCCGGGGAGCTGTTTTTT
TRBJ2-7	-	-	TRBV28	CASSLRGTGQYF	TGTGCCAGCAGTTTACGCGGCACCGGGCAGTACTTC
TRBJ2-1	-	-	TRBV7-3	CASSLRLASYNEQFF	TGTGCCAGCAGCTTAAGGCTAGCGTCCTACAATGAGCAGTTCTTC
TRBJ2-3	TRBD2	-	TRBV7-9	CASSNSGHATDTQYF	TGTGCCAGCAGCAATAGCGGGCACGCCACAGATACGCAGTATTTT